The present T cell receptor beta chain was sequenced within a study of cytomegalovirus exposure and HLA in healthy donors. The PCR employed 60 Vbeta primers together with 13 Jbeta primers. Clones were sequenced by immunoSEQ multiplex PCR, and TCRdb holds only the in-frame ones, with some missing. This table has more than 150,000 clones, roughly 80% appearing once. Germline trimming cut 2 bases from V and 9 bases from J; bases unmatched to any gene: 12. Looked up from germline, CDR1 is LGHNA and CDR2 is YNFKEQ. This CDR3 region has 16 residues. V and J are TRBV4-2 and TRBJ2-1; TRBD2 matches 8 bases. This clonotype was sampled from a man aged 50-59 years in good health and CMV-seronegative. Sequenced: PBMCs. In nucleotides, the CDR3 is TGTGCCAGCAGCCAAACCTTGGACGGGGGGGCCTTTGAGCAGTTCTTC. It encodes CASSQTLDGGAFEQFF.